Below, 2 T cell receptor beta chains from the same sample are listed, as sequenced in a study of T cell repertoires in cytomegalovirus infection (dated by TCRdb to between 2018 and 2021). The sequencing machine was an Illumina HiSeq 1500. TCRdb applied fastp at Q25 and MiXCR to the public reads, then kept only in-frame beta chains. Entries are consolidated by CDR3 protein sequence, retaining the most common genes and DNA. Recorded for this sample are 100,000 to 150,000 distinct CDR3 sequences; roughly 9% of them occurred a single time. Roughly a tenth of the sample is taken by the ten largest. Sequenced sample: PBMCs. These receptors were taken from a human donor in good health (CMV status not recorded). Some clones in this sample may be carry-over from other donors' samples.

The chain links TRBV2 to TRBJ2-2; the D gene is possibly TRBD2 (5 bases). V shed 5 bases and J shed 6 bases, with 10 bases lying between them. CDR1 is SNHLY and CDR2 is FYNNEI in the germline V gene. CDR3 size: 13 residues. CDR3 protein: CASSYQRAGELFF. CDR3 sequence (DNA): TGTGCCAGCAGTTACCAGAGGGCCGGGGAGCTGTTTTTT.

The sample holds many counts of this clonotype. The CDR3 DNA reads TGCAGTGCTCGCCCTTCGTGGACTGAAGCTTTCTTT. Amino acid sequence: CSARPSWTEAFF. The chain uses TRBV20-1 and TRBJ1-1; D uncertain. The V gene's germline CDR1 is DFQATT and CDR2 SNEGSKA (reference sequence). Trimming took off 5 bases at V and 5 bases at J, with 12 bases between the two ends. The CDR3 totals 12 residues.